This T cell receptor beta chain was captured in a study of long-term antiretroviral therapy in people with HIV. Across the study: The oldest samples precede the 2015 immediate-ART recommendation by about a decade. Findings and limits, study-wide: The clones with expansion before ART were dominant in the repertoire at all time points. Diversity rose after ART but stayed below transplant donor controls. Repertoires with HIV possessed tighter CDR3 length spans than those of controls.

There are 16 residues in the CDR3. The V end was cut by 4 bases, the J end by 0 bases, with 16 bases between. The germline V gene has CDR1 SGHRS and CDR2 YFSETQ. With survey level as its setting, the immunoSEQ assay was v3.0. Clones were read by immunoSEQ multiplex PCR, and TCRdb kept only the in-frame ones, dropping some. The sample has about 14,000 clones; around four fifths are singletons. As regards this clone: The antigen remains unidentified.

The sequenced sample was unsorted PBMCs, obtained 1.8 years before starting antiretroviral therapy. This chain connects TRBV5-1 to TRBJ2-5; D may be TRBD1 or TRBD2 (5 bases each). The sequence was obtained from a woman in her 40s with HIV. CDR3 nucleotide sequence: TGCGCCAGCAGCGGAGGCAGGGATGCATACCAAGAGACCCAGTACTTC. This encodes CASSGGRDAYQETQYF.